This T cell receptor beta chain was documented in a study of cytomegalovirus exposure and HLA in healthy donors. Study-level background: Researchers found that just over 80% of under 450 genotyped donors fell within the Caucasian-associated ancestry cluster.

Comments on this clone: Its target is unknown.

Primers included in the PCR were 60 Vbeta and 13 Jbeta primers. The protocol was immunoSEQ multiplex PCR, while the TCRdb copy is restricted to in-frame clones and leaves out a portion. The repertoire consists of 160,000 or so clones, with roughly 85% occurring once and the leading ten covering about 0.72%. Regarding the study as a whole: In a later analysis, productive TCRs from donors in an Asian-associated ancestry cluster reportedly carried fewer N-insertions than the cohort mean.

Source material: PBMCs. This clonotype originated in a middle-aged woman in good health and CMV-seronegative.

This CDR3 is CASSRDMVTGELFF. CDR3 coding DNA: TGTGCCAGCAGCCGCGATATGGTAACCGGGGAGCTGTTTTTT. The rearrangement links TRBV14 to TRBJ2-2; D uncertain. CDR3 size: 14 residues. V gave up 4 bases and J gave up 5 bases, with 11 bases separating them. Germline V gives CDR1 SGHDN, CDR2 FVKESK.